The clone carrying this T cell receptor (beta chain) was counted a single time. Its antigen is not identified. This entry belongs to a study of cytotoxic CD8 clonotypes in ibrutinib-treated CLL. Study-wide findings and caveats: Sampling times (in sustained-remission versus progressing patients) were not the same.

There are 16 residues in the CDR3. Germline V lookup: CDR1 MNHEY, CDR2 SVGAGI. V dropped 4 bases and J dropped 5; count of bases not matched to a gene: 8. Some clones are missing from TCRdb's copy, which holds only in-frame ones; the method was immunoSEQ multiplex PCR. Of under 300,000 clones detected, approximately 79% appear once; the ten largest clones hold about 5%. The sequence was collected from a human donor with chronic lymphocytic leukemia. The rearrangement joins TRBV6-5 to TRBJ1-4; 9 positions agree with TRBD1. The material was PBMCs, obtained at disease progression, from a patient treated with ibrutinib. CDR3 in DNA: TGTGCCAGCAGTTTGGACAGGGGTGGAGAAAATGAAAAACTGTTTTTT. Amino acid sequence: CASSLDRGGENEKLFF.